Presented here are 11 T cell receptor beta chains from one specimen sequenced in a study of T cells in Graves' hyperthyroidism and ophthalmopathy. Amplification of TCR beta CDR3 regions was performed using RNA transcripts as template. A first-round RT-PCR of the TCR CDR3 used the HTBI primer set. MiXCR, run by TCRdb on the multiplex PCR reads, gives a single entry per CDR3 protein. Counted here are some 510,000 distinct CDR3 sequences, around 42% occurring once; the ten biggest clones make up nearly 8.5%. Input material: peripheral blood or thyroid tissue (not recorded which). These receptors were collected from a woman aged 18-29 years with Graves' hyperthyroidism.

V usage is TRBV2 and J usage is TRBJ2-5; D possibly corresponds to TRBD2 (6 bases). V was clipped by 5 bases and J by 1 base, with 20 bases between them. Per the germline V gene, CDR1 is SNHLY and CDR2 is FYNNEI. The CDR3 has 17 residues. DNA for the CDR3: TGTGCCAGCAGTTCTAGGGGAAGGGGAGGTCCCCAAGAGACCCAGTACTTC. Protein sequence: CASSSRGRGGPQETQYF.

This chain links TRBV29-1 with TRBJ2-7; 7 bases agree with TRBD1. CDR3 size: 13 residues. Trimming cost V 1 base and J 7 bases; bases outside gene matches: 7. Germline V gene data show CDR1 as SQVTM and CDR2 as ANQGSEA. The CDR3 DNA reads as TGCAGCGTTGAAGGACAGGGCGGCGGGGAGCAGTACTTC. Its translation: CSVEGQGGGEQYF.

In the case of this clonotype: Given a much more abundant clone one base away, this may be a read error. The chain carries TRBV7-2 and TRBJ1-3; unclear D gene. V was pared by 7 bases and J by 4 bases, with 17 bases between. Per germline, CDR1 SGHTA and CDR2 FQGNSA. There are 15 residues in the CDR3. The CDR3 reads CASNFGQASGNTIYF. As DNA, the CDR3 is TGTGCCAGCAACTTCGGGCAGGCGTCCGGAAACACCATATATTTT.

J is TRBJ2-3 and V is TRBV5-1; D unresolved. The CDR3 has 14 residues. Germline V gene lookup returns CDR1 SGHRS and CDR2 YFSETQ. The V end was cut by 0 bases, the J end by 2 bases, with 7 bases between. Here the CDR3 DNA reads TGCGCCAGCAGCTTGGAGCGCCCCACAGATACGCAGTATTTT. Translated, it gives CASSLERPTDTQYF.

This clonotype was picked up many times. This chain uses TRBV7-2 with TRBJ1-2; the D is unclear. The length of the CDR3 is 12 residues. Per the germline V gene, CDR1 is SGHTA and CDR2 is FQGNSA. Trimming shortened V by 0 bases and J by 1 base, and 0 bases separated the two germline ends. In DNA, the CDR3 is TGTGCCAGCAGCTTAGCTAACTATGGCTACACCTTC. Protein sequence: CASSLANYGYTF. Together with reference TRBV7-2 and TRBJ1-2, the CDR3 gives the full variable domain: GAGVSQSPSNKVTEKGKDVELRCDPISGHTALYWYRQSLGQGLEFLIYFQGNSAPDKSGLPSDRFSAERTGGSVSTLTIQRTQQEDSAVYLCASSLANYGYTFGSGTRLTVV.

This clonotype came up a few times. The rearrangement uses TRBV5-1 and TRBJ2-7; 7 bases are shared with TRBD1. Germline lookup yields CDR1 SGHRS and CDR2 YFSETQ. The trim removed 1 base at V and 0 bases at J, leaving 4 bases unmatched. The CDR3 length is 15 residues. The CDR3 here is CASSLMTGSSYEQYF. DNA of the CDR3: TGCGCCAGCAGCTTGATGACAGGGAGCTCCTACGAGCAGTACTTC.

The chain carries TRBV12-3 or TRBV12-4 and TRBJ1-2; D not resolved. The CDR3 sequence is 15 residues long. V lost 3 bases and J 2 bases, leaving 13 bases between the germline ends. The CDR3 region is CASSLRPRPNYGYTF. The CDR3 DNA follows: TGTGCCAGCAGTTTGAGGCCCAGGCCCAACTATGGCTACACCTTC.

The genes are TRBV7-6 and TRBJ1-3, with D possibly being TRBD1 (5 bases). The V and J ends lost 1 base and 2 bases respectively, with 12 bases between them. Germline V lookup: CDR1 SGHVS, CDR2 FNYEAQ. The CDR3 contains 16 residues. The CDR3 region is CASSLEAKGAGNTIYF. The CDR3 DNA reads TGTGCCAGCAGCTTAGAAGCTAAAGGGGCTGGAAACACCATATATTTT.

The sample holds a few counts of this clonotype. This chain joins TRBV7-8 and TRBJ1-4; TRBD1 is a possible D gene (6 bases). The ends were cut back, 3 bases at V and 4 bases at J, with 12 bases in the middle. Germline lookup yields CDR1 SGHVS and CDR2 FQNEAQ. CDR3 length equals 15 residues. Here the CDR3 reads CASSFGPDSNEKLFF. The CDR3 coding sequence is TGTGCCAGCAGCTTCGGCCCGGACAGTAATGAAAAACTGTTTTTT.

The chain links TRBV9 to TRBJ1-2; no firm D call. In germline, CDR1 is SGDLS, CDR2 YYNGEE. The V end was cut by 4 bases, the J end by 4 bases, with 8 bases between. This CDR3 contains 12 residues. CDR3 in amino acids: CASSHEGYGYTF. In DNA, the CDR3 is TGTGCCAGCAGCCATGAGGGCTATGGCTACACCTTC.

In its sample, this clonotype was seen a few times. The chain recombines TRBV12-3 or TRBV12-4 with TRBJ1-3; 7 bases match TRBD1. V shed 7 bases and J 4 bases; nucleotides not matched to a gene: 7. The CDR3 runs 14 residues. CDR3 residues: CASTNRQGGNTIYF. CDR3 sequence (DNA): TGTGCCAGCACCAATCGACAGGGCGGAAACACCATATATTTT.